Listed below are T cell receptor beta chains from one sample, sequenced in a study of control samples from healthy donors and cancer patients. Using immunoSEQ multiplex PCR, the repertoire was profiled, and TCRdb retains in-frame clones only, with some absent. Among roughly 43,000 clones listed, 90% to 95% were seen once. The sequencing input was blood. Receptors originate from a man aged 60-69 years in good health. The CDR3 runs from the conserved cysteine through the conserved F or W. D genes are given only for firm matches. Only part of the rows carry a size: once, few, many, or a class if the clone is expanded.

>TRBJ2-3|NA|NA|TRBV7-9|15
TGTGCCAGCAGCTTAGTCGGGGTGGGCACAGATACGCAGTATTTT
CASSLVGVGTDTQYF
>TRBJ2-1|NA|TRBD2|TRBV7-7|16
TGTGCTAGCAGTCAACTAGCGGGGGGTTCCTACAATGAGCAGTTCTTC
CASSQLAGGSYNEQFF
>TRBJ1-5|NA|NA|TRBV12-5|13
TGTGCTAGTGGTAAAGGGGGCAATCAGCCCCAGCATTTT
CASGKGGNQPQHF
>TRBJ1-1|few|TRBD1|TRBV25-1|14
TGTGCCAGCAGTGCTAGGACAGGAAACACTGAAGCTTTCTTT
CASSARTGNTEAFF
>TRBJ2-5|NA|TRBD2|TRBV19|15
TGTGCCAGTAGTATTTCTAGCGGGTTACAAGAGACCCAGTACTTC
CASSISSGLQETQYF
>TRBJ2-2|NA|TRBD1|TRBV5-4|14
TGTGCCAGCACGGGACAGGCGAACACCGGGGAGCTGTTTTTT
CASTGQANTGELFF
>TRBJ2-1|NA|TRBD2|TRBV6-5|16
TGTGCCAGCAGTTACTCGACTAGCGGGAGGTATGATGAGCAGTTCTTC
CASSYSTSGRYDEQFF
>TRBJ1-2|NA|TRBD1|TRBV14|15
TGTGCCAGCAGCCCATACGGGACAGGAAACTATGGCTACACCTTC
CASSPYGTGNYGYTF
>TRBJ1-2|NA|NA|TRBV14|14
TGTGCCAGCAGCCAAGATGCCAGGGAGTATGGCTACACCTTC
CASSQDAREYGYTF
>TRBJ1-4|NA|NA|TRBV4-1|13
TGCGCCAGCAGCCAGGGGGGGGAAGAAAAACTGTTTTTT
CASSQGGEEKLFF
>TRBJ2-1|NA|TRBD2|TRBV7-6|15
TGTGCCAGCAGCGGACTAGCGGGAGGGAACAATGAGCAGTTCTTC
CASSGLAGGNNEQFF
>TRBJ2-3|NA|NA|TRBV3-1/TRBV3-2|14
TGTGCCAGCAGCACACGGACTAGCACAGATACGCAGTATTTT
CASSTRTSTDTQYF
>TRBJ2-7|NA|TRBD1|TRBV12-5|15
TGTGCTAGTGGTTTGGTGACAGGGGCGCCCTACGAGCAGTACTTC
CASGLVTGAPYEQYF
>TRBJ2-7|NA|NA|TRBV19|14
TGTGCCAGTAGTATAGGGTCAGGCACCTACGAGCAGTACTTC
CASSIGSGTYEQYF
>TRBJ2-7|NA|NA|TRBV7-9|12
TGTGCCAGCAGCTTAAACCTCTACGAGCAGTACTTC
CASSLNLYEQYF
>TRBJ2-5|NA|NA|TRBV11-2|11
TGTGCCAGCAGTATAAGGGAGACCCAGTACTTC
CASSIRETQYF
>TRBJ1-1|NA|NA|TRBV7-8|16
TGTGCCAGCAGCACACCAAATGGGACGGCGAACACTGAAGCTTTCTTT
CASSTPNGTANTEAFF
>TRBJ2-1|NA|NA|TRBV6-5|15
TGTGCCAGCAGTTCCGGGACCAGGATTTACAATGAGCAGTTCTTC
CASSSGTRIYNEQFF
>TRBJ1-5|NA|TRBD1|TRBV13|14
TGTGCCAGCAGCCCCCAGGGGGCACGACAGCCCCAGCATTTT
CASSPQGARQPQHF
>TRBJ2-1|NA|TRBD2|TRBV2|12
TGTGCCAGCAGGGGGACTAGCAGTGAGCAGTTCTTC
CASRGTSSEQFF
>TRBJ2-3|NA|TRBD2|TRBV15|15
TGTGCCACCAGCCCAGCGGGAGTCCCCACAGATACGCAGTATTTT
CATSPAGVPTDTQYF
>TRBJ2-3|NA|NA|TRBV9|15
TGTGCCAGCAGCGTAGAAGGGGTTAGCACAGATACGCAGTATTTT
CASSVEGVSTDTQYF
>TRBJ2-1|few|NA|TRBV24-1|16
TGTGCCACCAGTGATATAGGGACGGACTCCTACAATGAGCAGTTCTTC
CATSDIGTDSYNEQFF
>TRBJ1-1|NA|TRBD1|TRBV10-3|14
TGTGCCATCAGCCCGGGACAGGGGACCCTCGGGGCTTTCTTT
CAISPGQGTLGAFF
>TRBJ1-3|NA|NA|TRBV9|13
TGTGCCAGCAGCGTAGCCCCCGGGGAGGCCATATATTTT
CASSVAPGEAIYF
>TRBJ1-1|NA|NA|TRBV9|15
TGTGCCACCTCCCGGCAGGATGTCATGAACACTGAAGCTTTCTTT
CATSRQDVMNTEAFF
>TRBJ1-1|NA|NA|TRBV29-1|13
TGCAGCTCATGGGGGGGAGGGGACACTGAAGCTTTCTTT
CSSWGGGDTEAFF
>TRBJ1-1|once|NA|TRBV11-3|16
TGTGCCAGCAGCTTAGAAACATACAGGTTGAACACTGAAGCTTTCTTT
CASSLETYRLNTEAFF
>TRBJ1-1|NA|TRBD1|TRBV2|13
TGTGCCAGCAGTGTTTTAACAGGGGATCAAGCTTTCTTT
CASSVLTGDQAFF
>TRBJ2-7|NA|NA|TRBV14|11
TGTGCCAGCAGTTCAAGGGGCGAGCAGTACTTC
CASSSRGEQYF
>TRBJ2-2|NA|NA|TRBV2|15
TGTGCCAGCAGTGAGGAGGGAATTGGCACCGGGGAGCTGTTTTTT
CASSEEGIGTGELFF
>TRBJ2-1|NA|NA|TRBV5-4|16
TGTGCCAGCAGCGTGGACCCCGGCCGGGGCCCGAGTGAGCAGTTCTTC
CASSVDPGRGPSEQFF
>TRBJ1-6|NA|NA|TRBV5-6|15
TGTGCCAGCAGCTTGGAAAGGGGGTATAATTCACCCCTCCACTTT
CASSLERGYNSPLHF
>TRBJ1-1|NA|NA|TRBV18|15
TGTGCCAGCTCACCACAGAGCAATGTGAACACTGAAGCTTTCTTT
CASSPQSNVNTEAFF
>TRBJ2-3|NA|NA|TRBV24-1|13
TGTGCCACCAGCGACGGTACTTTGGATACGCAGTATTTT
CATSDGTLDTQYF
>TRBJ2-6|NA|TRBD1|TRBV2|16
TGTGCCAGTGCCCCCGGGACAGGGTCTGGGGCCAACGTCCTGACTTTC
CASAPGTGSGANVLTF
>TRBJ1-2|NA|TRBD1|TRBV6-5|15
TGTGCCAGCAGTACCCTTTGGACAGGACCCTATGGCTACACCTTC
CASSTLWTGPYGYTF
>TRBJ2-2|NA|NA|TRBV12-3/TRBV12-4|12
TGTGCCAGCAATCCGGGGGCCGGGGAGCTGTTTTTT
CASNPGAGELFF
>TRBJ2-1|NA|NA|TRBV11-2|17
TGTGCCAGCAGCTCCCCAGAGGAGGAAAATTGGTACAATGAGCAGTTCTTC
CASSSPEEENWYNEQFF
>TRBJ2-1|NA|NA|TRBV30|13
TGTGCCTGGGACTCGGGAGTGGGCAATGAGCAGTTCTTC
CAWDSGVGNEQFF
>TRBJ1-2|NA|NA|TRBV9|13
TGTGCCAGCAGCGTAGACCCCCTGGGTGGCTACACCTTC
CASSVDPLGGYTF
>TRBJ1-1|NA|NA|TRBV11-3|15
TGTGCCAGCAGCTCCTCGGGGGGGATGAACACTGAAGCTTTCTTT
CASSSSGGMNTEAFF
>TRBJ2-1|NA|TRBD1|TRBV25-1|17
TGTGCCAGCAGTGAAACCTCCGGGACAGGGAGGAACAATGAGCAGTTCTTC
CASSETSGTGRNNEQFF
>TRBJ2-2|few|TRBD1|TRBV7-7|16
TGTGCCATAAGACAGGGGGCCCAAGTTGGCACCGGGGAGCTGTTTTTT
CAIRQGAQVGTGELFF
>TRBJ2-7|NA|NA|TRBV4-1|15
TGCGCCAGCAGCCAAGATCAACCGGCTTCGGCAGGGCAGTACTTC
CASSQDQPASAGQYF
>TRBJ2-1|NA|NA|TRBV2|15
TGTGCCAGCAGTGAAGAAAGGGGCGGCCTCAATGAGCAGTTCTTC
CASSEERGGLNEQFF